The 26 T cell receptor beta chains in this list originate from one sample, sequenced in a study of a mutant IDH1 vaccine in newly diagnosed glioma. For these TCRs, the target antigens are not known. Regarding time point: week 11, during vaccination. Each dose delivered 300 ug of mutant IDH1 20-mer peptide subcutaneously with imiquimod. Only in-frame clones appear in the TCRdb table, and some are missing; sequencing was by immunoSEQ multiplex PCR. The table records around 62,000 clones, 89% of them present only once. Sequenced material: PBMCs, taken from a glioma patient whose treatment included an IDH1 peptide vaccine. The receptors come from a middle-aged man with glioma.

The chain recombines TRBV5-1 with TRBJ1-1, with unresolved D. Trimming cost V 0 bases and J 5 bases, with 20 bases left between them. Germline V gives CDR1 SGHRS, CDR2 YFSETQ. CDR3 length: 17 residues. The CDR3 reads CASSLGGLDDRGTEAFF. CDR3 sequence (DNA): TGCGCCAGCAGCTTGGGAGGTTTGGACGACCGAGGGACTGAAGCTTTCTTT.

This clone showed up just a few times. The V call is TRBV7-9, the J call TRBJ2-3; 7 nucleotides match TRBD2. J gave up 0 bases and V 5 bases, and 8 bases lay outside the gene matches. Germline lookup yields CDR1 SEHNR and CDR2 FQNEAQ (reference sequence). The CDR3 extends over 16 amino acids. Here the CDR3 reads CASSPLGGISTDTQYF. The CDR3, as DNA: TGTGCCAGCAGCCCTCTGGGAGGGATTAGCACAGATACGCAGTATTTT. Full variable domain (missing parts from reference TRBV7-9 and TRBJ2-3): DTGVSQNPRHKITKRGQNVTFRCDPISEHNRLYWYRQTLGQGPEFLTYFQNEAQLEKSRLLSDRFSAERPKGSFSTLEIQRTEQGDSAMYLCASSPLGGISTDTQYFGPGTRLTVL.

The V call is TRBV6-4, the J call TRBJ1-5; 7 positions match TRBD1. J was trimmed by 5 bases and V by 4 bases; bases with no gene match: 2. Germline CDR1 is MRHNA and CDR2 is SNTAGT. CDR3 length: 13 amino acids. CDR3 protein: CASSGDRDQPQHF. The CDR3 DNA reads TGTGCCAGCAGTGGGGACAGAGATCAGCCCCAGCATTTT.

This rearrangement joins TRBV27 to TRBJ2-3; TRBD2 might be the D (6 bases). Trimming cost V 4 bases and J 1 base, with 12 bases left between them. CDR1 and CDR2 (germline): MNHEY, SMNVEV (reference sequence). CDR3 length: 15 amino acids. CDR3 amino acids: CASSSVWGGTDTQYF. DNA for the CDR3: TGTGCCAGCAGTTCCGTATGGGGGGGCACAGATACGCAGTATTTT.

This chain uses TRBV6-1 with TRBJ2-1, with 9 positions matching TRBD1. Germline CDR1 reads MNHNS; CDR2 reads SASEGT. The J segment lost 8 bases and the V segment lost 2 bases, leaving 10 bases of the junction unmatched. The CDR3 has 16 amino acids. DNA of the CDR3: TGTGCCAGCAGTGAATTGGCCCGGACAGGGGTTGATGAGCAGTTCTTC. This codes for CASSELARTGVDEQFF.

The gene calls are TRBV11-2 and TRBJ2-4; D unresolved. From germline, CDR1 is SGHAT and CDR2 FQNNGV. V was cut by 1 base and J by 6 bases, with 7 bases left in between. The CDR3 is 13 amino acids. For the CDR3, the DNA is TGTGCCAGCAGCTTAGTGGACCTAAACATTCAGTACTTC. It is translated as CASSLVDLNIQYF.

The V and J genes are TRBV19 and TRBJ2-1, with D possibly matching TRBD2 (6 bases). V dropped 0 bases and J dropped 6 bases, with 9 bases sitting between them. The germline gives CDR1 LNHDA, CDR2 SQIVND (reference sequence). This CDR3 spans 14 amino acids. CDR3 DNA: TGTGCCAGTAGTATAGATCAGGGAGGCAATGAGCAGTTCTTC. Its protein is CASSIDQGGNEQFF.

This chain joins TRBV6-5 and TRBJ2-5; D not resolved. The closer fit of TRBJ2-7 to the DNA end suggests the J call may be wrong. The CDR3 contains 14 residues. Germline V lookup: CDR1 MNHEY, CDR2 SVGAGI. The CDR3 coding sequence is TGTGCCAGCAGTTACAGGTTAATCGGCTACGAGCAGTACTTC. Translation: CASSYRLIGYEQYF.

The V gene is TRBV9, the J gene TRBJ1-2; D is possibly TRBD1 (6 bases). The V gene's germline CDR1 is SGDLS and CDR2 YYNGEE. This CDR3 contains 17 residues. Trimming stripped 3 bases from V and 0 bases from J, with 18 bases between. The CDR3 nucleotides read TGTGCCAGCAGCGCCGCCTCACAGGGATTGACTAACTATGGCTACACCTTC. Protein product: CASSAASQGLTNYGYTF. Complete variable domain (other parts from reference TRBV9 and TRBJ1-2): DSGVTQTPKHLITATGQRVTLRCSPRSGDLSVYWYQQSLDQGLQFLIQYYNGEERAKGNILERFSAQQFPDLHSELNLSSLELGDSALYFCASSAASQGLTNYGYTFGSGTRLTVV.

V usage is TRBV6-5 and J usage is TRBJ2-7; D is undetermined. Deletions cut 7 bases from V and 7 bases from J, with 11 bases between. This CDR3 has 11 amino acids. Germline V gene lookup returns CDR1 MNHEY and CDR2 SVGAGI. CDR3 sequence (DNA): TGTGCCAGCACGTGGGGTTTGGAGCAGTACTTC. Protein: CASTWGLEQYF.

V gene TRBV2 combines with J gene TRBJ1-4; 9 bases line up with TRBD1. Germline V lookup: CDR1 SNHLY, CDR2 FYNNEI. With V trimmed by 7 bases and J by 7 bases, 10 bases remained unmatched. CDR3 length: 15 amino acids. CDR3 in DNA: TGTGCCAGCACTAGGACGACAGGGGGGGGTGAAAAACTGTTTTTT. It is translated as CASTRTTGGGEKLFF.

The gene calls are TRBV10-3 and TRBJ2-2, with TRBD1 identical over 9 bases. The CDR3 extends over 15 amino acids. The germline V gene encodes CDR1 ENHRY and CDR2 SYGVKD. V lost 6 bases, J lost 2 bases, and 4 bases stayed unmatched. The CDR3 protein is CAIRSQGANTGELFF. Written as DNA, the CDR3 is TGTGCCATCAGGTCACAGGGGGCAAACACCGGGGAGCTGTTTTTT.

This chain uses TRBV2 with TRBJ2-2; D may be TRBD1 (5 bases). The V end lost 6 bases, the J end lost 3 bases, and 11 bases lay between the germline ends. The CDR3 is 14 residues long. Germline CDR1 and CDR2: SNHLY and FYNNEI. CDR3 sequence (DNA): TGTGCCAGCAGCCTCAGGGCTGACACCGGGGAGCTGTTTTTT. It translates to CASSLRADTGELFF.

The gene calls are TRBV18 and TRBJ2-1, with 13 bases aligning to TRBD2. The length of the CDR3 is 18 residues. With V trimmed by 3 bases and J by 4 bases, 9 bases remained unmatched. Germline CDR1 and CDR2: KGHSH and LQKENI. The CDR3 spells CASSPKPGTSGTYNEQFF. Here the CDR3 DNA reads TGTGCCAGCTCACCCAAACCCGGGACTAGCGGGACGTACAATGAGCAGTTCTTC. Variable domain in full (rest from reference TRBV18 and TRBJ2-1): NAGVMQNPRHLVRRRGQEARLRCSPMKGHSHVYWYRQLPEEGLKFMVYLQKENIIDESGMPKERFSAEFPKEGPSILRIQQVVRGDSAAYFCASSPKPGTSGTYNEQFFGPGTRLTVL.

The gene calls are TRBV27 and TRBJ2-1; perhaps TRBD1 as D (5 bases). The ends were cut back, 3 bases at V and 2 bases at J, with 11 bases in the middle. Germline CDR1 and CDR2: MNHEY and SMNVEV (reference sequence). This CDR3 is 15 amino acids long. This chain's CDR3 is CASSFQGAPYNEQFF. As DNA, the CDR3 is TGTGCCAGCAGTTTCCAAGGGGCCCCCTACAATGAGCAGTTCTTC.

This chain connects TRBV6-1 to TRBJ2-3; no definite D call. Trimming pared 4 bases from V and 5 bases from J, leaving 16 bases between. Germline loops: CDR1 MNHNS, CDR2 SASEGT. This CDR3 contains 15 residues. The CDR3 DNA is TGTGCCAGCAGTGCCACGGGCCTCCTGGGAGATACGCAGTATTTT. Its protein product is CASSATGLLGDTQYF.

This chain uses TRBV30 with TRBJ2-2, with TRBD2 identical over 11 bases. Germline CDR1 and CDR2: GTSNPN and SVGIG (reference sequence). V shed 2 bases and J 6 bases; nucleotides not matched to a gene: 5. This CDR3 has 15 amino acids. The CDR3 loop reads CAWSLTSGAAGELFF. The DNA for the CDR3 is TGTGCCTGGAGTTTGACTAGCGGGGCGGCCGGGGAGCTGTTTTTT.

The chain employs TRBV5-5 and TRBJ2-1; D may be TRBD2 (5 bases). This CDR3 region has 14 residues. With 6 bases removed from V and 6 bases from J, the gap between germline ends came to 16 bases. Germline V gene lookup returns CDR1 SGHKS and CDR2 YYEKEE (reference sequence). CDR3 region: CASTLMGAFNEQFF. CDR3 nucleotides: TGTGCCAGCACCCTAATGGGAGCATTCAATGAGCAGTTCTTC.

V and J are TRBV28 and TRBJ1-1, with TRBD1 matching 7 bases. V lost 2 bases and J lost 8; bases outside the gene matches: 2. This CDR3 is built from 12 residues. Germline loops: CDR1 MDHEN, CDR2 SYDVKM. The chain's CDR3 is CASSLRGREAFF. For the CDR3, the DNA is TGTGCCAGCAGTTTAAGGGGGCGGGAAGCTTTCTTT.

CDR3 DNA sequence: TGTGCCAGCAGTGCCGGACAGGCGGCGAACACCGGGGAGCTGTTTTTT. Translating gives CASSAGQAANTGELFF. J is TRBJ2-2 and V is TRBV6-1; 7 bases are shared with TRBD1. Germline V lookup: CDR1 MNHNS, CDR2 SASEGT. V dropped 4 bases and J dropped 0; count of bases not matched to a gene: 5. There are 16 residues in the CDR3.

This sequence joins TRBV4-1 and TRBJ1-4; the D is unclear. Looked up from germline, CDR1 is MGHRA and CDR2 is YSYEKL. The CDR3 is 18 amino acids. The V and J ends lost 3 bases and 6 bases respectively, with 23 bases between them. The CDR3 here is CASSHPFGGLPRDEKLFF. CDR3 bases: TGCGCCAGCAGCCATCCCTTCGGAGGGCTCCCCAGAGATGAAAAACTGTTTTTT.

V gene TRBV4-2 combines with J gene TRBJ1-4; TRBD1 aligns across 11 bases. Germline CDR1 LGHNA, CDR2 YNFKEQ. J lost 3 bases, V lost 4 bases, and 1 base had no gene match. The CDR3 has 15 residues. The CDR3 here is CASSPGQGANEKLFF. The CDR3 coding sequence is TGTGCCAGCAGCCCGGGACAGGGGGCTAATGAAAAACTGTTTTTT.

The chain uses TRBV19 and TRBJ2-3, with D perhaps TRBD2 (6 bases). The CDR3 length is 15 residues. The germline CDR1 and CDR2 sequences are LNHDA and SQIVND (reference sequence). V was clipped by 7 bases and J by 6 bases, with 20 bases between them. CDR3 in DNA: TGTGCCAGTAACAAGGGACGCGGGAATGGGGATACGCAGTATTTT. Translating it yields CASNKGRGNGDTQYF.

The CDR3 spells CASQGTGGNSPLHF. The CDR3 nucleotides are TGTGCCAGTCAAGGGACAGGGGGAAATTCACCCCTCCACTTT. The chain joins TRBV19 to TRBJ1-6, with TRBD1 matching over 11 bases. CDR1 and CDR2 from the germline V gene are LNHDA and SQIVND (reference sequence). The V segment lost 8 bases and the J segment 7 bases; nucleotides outside the gene matches: 4. The CDR3 totals 14 residues.

The gene calls are TRBV11-2 and TRBJ1-4; D may be TRBD1 (6 bases). The germline gives CDR1 SGHAT, CDR2 FQNNGV. The CDR3 totals 16 residues. The ends were cut back, 2 bases at V and 1 base at J, with 11 bases in the middle. The DNA of the CDR3 is TGTGCCAGCAGCTTATCAGGGGAAAGAACTAATGAAAAACTGTTTTTT. It encodes CASSLSGERTNEKLFF.

V is TRBV19 and J is TRBJ1-5; D possibly corresponds to TRBD1 (6 bases). Germline CDR1 is LNHDA and CDR2 is SQIVND (reference sequence). V shed 6 bases and J shed 0 bases, with 12 bases lying between them. This CDR3 has 15 residues. This CDR3 reads CASSRQDNSNQPQHF. DNA of the CDR3: TGTGCCAGTAGCCGACAGGATAATAGCAATCAGCCCCAGCATTTT.